These 29 T cell receptor beta chains originate from one sample sequenced in a study of OX40 agonist ivuxolimab in advanced cancers. Here immunoSEQ multiplex PCR was the method, and the copy in TCRdb shows in-frame clones only, minus some. The data hold some 70,000 clones, with around 93% observed a single time. The material sequenced was CD4+ or CD8+ T cells sorted from blood, taken in a trial of the OX40 agonist ivuxolimab. These receptors were taken from an adult with an advanced solid tumor such as melanoma, head and neck, liver or kidney cancer.

The V call is TRBV30, the J call TRBJ2-7; 7 bases are a match to TRBD2. V lost 4 bases, J lost 0 bases, and 3 bases stayed unmatched. The germline CDR1 and CDR2 sequences are GTSNPN and SVGIG (reference sequence). This CDR3 has 13 amino acids. CDR3 sequence (DNA): TGTGCCTGGACCAAGCGGGGCTCCTACGAGCAGTACTTC. Protein sequence: CAWTKRGSYEQYF.

This clone was seen only once. The J gene is TRBJ2-7, the V gene TRBV7-2; no reliable D call. Deletions cut 2 bases from V and 2 bases from J, with 7 bases between. The CDR3 loop spans 13 amino acids. Germline CDR1 SGHTA, CDR2 FQGNSA. The CDR3 DNA is TGTGCCAGCAGCTTATATTGGGCCTACGAGCAGTACTTC. Residues: CASSLYWAYEQYF.

The chain uses TRBV19 and TRBJ2-1; D could derive from TRBD1 or TRBD2 (5 bases each). Germline lookup yields CDR1 LNHDA and CDR2 SQIVND (reference sequence). The CDR3 sequence is 15 residues long. V gave up 3 bases and J gave up 4 bases, with 13 bases separating them. The chain's CDR3 is CASSIEGLLYNEQFF. The CDR3 coding sequence is TGTGCCAGTAGTATCGAGGGGTTATTATACAATGAGCAGTTCTTC.

The chain combines TRBV2 with TRBJ2-3; 8 bases align to TRBD1. The CDR3 contains 16 residues. The trim removed 6 bases at V and 1 base at J, leaving 9 bases unmatched. Germline V gene lookup returns CDR1 SNHLY and CDR2 FYNNEI. CDR3 residues: CASRSTGVGGTDTQYF. DNA of the CDR3: TGTGCCAGCAGATCGACAGGGGTTGGTGGCACAGATACGCAGTATTTT. Based on the CDR3 plus reference TRBV2 and TRBJ2-3, the full variable domain is EPEVTQTPSHQVTQMGQEVILRCVPISNHLYFYWYRQILGQKVEFLVSFYNNEISEKSEIFDDQFSVERPDGSNFTLKIRSTKLEDSAMYFCASRSTGVGGTDTQYFGPGTRLTVL.

The rearrangement links TRBV11-2 to TRBJ2-7; the D gene is possibly TRBD2 (6 bases). The CDR3 spans 15 residues. Trimming left V 8 bases short and J 5 bases short, with 22 bases between. Germline V gene lookup returns CDR1 SGHAT and CDR2 FQNNGV. CDR3 DNA: TGTGCCAGCCTAATGTTTAGCGGACCCCTTAACGAGCAGTACTTC. Its translation is CASLMFSGPLNEQYF.

The V call is TRBV27, the J call TRBJ2-3, with TRBD2 as a possible D gene (5 bases). Trimming left V 5 bases short and J 0 bases short, with 18 bases between. The germline V gene has CDR1 MNHEY and CDR2 SMNVEV (reference sequence). The CDR3 contains 17 residues. The chain's CDR3 is CASSEGWSGTSTDTQYF. DNA for the CDR3: TGTGCCAGCAGTGAAGGTTGGAGCGGCACTAGCACAGATACGCAGTATTTT.

The rearrangement uses TRBV27 and TRBJ2-7; D perhaps matches TRBD2 (6 bases). Germline values: CDR1 MNHEY, CDR2 SMNVEV (reference sequence). This CDR3 has 14 amino acids. Trimming took off 5 bases at V and 2 bases at J, with 13 bases between the two ends. In DNA form, the CDR3 reads TGTGCCAGCAGTAGGACGGGGGACCCCTACGAGCAGTACTTC. Translation: CASSRTGDPYEQYF.

The chain has TRBV29-1 and TRBJ2-7, with D possibly being TRBD1 or TRBD2 (5 bases each). V was shortened by 3 bases and J by 0 bases, with 12 bases between the two germline ends. The CDR3 consists of 14 residues. Germline-derived CDR1 and CDR2 are SQVTM and ANQGSEA. CDR3 in amino acids: CSVDGTGSSYEQYF. The CDR3 nucleotides read TGCAGCGTTGATGGGACGGGGAGCTCCTACGAGCAGTACTTC.

CDR3 sequence reads: CAPEGSGGYTF. In DNA, the CDR3 is TGTGCCCCCGAGGGGTCGGGAGGCTACACCTTC. The chain has TRBV9 and TRBJ1-2; D might be TRBD1 (5 bases). The V end lost 10 bases, the J end lost 8 bases, and 15 bases lay between the germline ends. The CDR3 runs to 11 residues. The germline V gene encodes CDR1 SGDLS and CDR2 YYNGEE.

Turning to this clone: The same CDR3 also results from other DNA sequences found in this sample. CDR3 residues: CASSYTTGTNYGYTF. The CDR3 DNA reads TGTGCCAGCAGTTACACGACAGGGACTAACTATGGCTACACCTTC. The genes are TRBV6-5 and TRBJ1-2; TRBD1 aligns across 7 bases. V gave up 2 bases and J gave up 0 bases; unmatched junction bases: 3. Germline CDR1 MNHEY, CDR2 SVGAGI. There are 15 residues in the CDR3.

The chain recombines TRBV4-1 with TRBJ2-5; possible D gene TRBD2, 6 bases. Germline V gene sequence: CDR1 MGHRA, CDR2 YSYEKL. The CDR3 is 15 amino acids. V was cut by 4 bases and J by 5 bases, with 17 bases left in between. CDR3 DNA: TGCGCCAGCAGCCGCGCGTATTCCGGAGGGGAGACCCAGTACTTC. This codes for CASSRAYSGGETQYF.

The chain combines TRBV7-9 with TRBJ2-2; D gene ambiguous. Trimming shortened V by 6 bases and J by 5 bases, and 19 bases separated the two germline ends. CDR1 SEHNR and CDR2 FQNEAQ come from the germline V gene (reference sequence). The CDR3 spans 16 residues. The CDR3 DNA reads TGTGCCAGCAGACCAAATCCCCCCTTGGCGACCGGGGAGCTGTTTTTT. This codes for CASRPNPPLATGELFF.

This chain joins TRBV30 and TRBJ2-2; D unclear. The length of the CDR3 is 16 residues. Trimming removed 4 bases at V and 0 bases at J, with 15 bases between. From germline, CDR1 is GTSNPN and CDR2 SVGIG (reference sequence). As DNA, the CDR3 is TGTGCCTGGATCCGAAGACGGTTATCGAACACCGGGGAGCTGTTTTTT. Its protein product is CAWIRRRLSNTGELFF.

This clone was found once. The CDR3 coding sequence is TGTGCCAGCAGCAAGGGTGGCACAGGAAACACCATATATTTT. Its translation: CASSKGGTGNTIYF. J is TRBJ1-3 and V is TRBV7-8; no firm D call. V lost 5 bases and J lost 4, with 12 bases in between. The CDR3 totals 14 residues. CDR1 is SGHVS and CDR2 is FQNEAQ in the germline V gene.

The rearrangement joins TRBV6-5 to TRBJ2-7, with 10 nucleotides matching TRBD2. Germline values: CDR1 MNHEY, CDR2 SVGAGI. The J segment lost 4 bases and the V segment lost 4 bases, leaving 7 bases of the junction unmatched. The CDR3 is 15 amino acids. In DNA form, the CDR3 reads TGTGCCAGCAGTTTAGCGGGGGGCCCGGAATACGAGCAGTACTTC. Amino acid sequence: CASSLAGGPEYEQYF.

The CDR3 DNA reads as TGTGCCAGCAGCTTTCAGCGGGAGAGCCAAGAGACCCAGTACTTC. Its protein is CASSFQRESQETQYF. This chain uses TRBV7-9 with TRBJ2-5; 8 nucleotides align to TRBD2. Germline-derived CDR1 and CDR2 are SEHNR and FQNEAQ (reference sequence). The CDR3 contains 15 residues. V lost 3 bases to trimming and J lost 1 base; unmatched junction nucleotides: 4.

V usage is TRBV5-1 and J usage is TRBJ2-1; 7 bases agree with TRBD2. Germline values: CDR1 SGHRS, CDR2 YFSETQ. This CDR3 has 23 residues. The V gene end was trimmed by 2 bases and the J gene end by 2 bases; junction bases not matched to a gene: 28. The CDR3 protein is CASSFPTSSSGPQTRPTYNEQFF. CDR3 sequence (DNA): TGCGCCAGCAGCTTTCCGACTTCCTCTAGCGGACCTCAAACCAGACCCACCTACAATGAGCAGTTCTTC.

The rearrangement uses TRBV7-3 and TRBJ2-2, with 11 nucleotides matching TRBD2. V shed 4 bases, J shed 4 bases, and the junction held 11 bases outside the gene matches. Germline lookup yields CDR1 SGHTA and CDR2 FQGTGA. The CDR3 has 18 amino acids. CDR3 sequence reads: CASSSWGGTSGLTGELFF. DNA for the CDR3: TGTGCCAGCAGCTCCTGGGGCGGGACTAGCGGCCTCACCGGGGAGCTGTTTTTT.

This sequence joins TRBV30 and TRBJ1-4; 8 positions match TRBD1. Germline V gives CDR1 GTSNPN, CDR2 SVGIG (reference sequence). J was trimmed by 7 bases and V by 1 base; bases with no gene match: 2. This CDR3 is built from 13 residues. CDR3 residues: CAWSGQGFEKLFF. The CDR3 bases are TGTGCCTGGAGTGGACAGGGGTTTGAAAAACTGTTTTTT. Combining the CDR3 with reference TRBV30 and TRBJ1-4 gives the whole variable domain SQTIHQWPATLVQPVGSPLSLECTVEGTSNPNLYWYRQAAGRGLQLLFYSVGIGQISSEVPQNLSASRPQDRQFILSSKKLLLSDSGFYLCAWSGQGFEKLFFGSGTQLSVL.

The rearrangement links TRBV27 to TRBJ1-4; tentative D call: TRBD1 (6 bases). With 3 bases removed from V and 4 bases from J, the gap between germline ends came to 15 bases. The CDR3 consists of 16 residues. CDR1 is MNHEY and CDR2 is SMNVEV in the germline V gene (reference sequence). CDR3 nucleotide sequence: TGTGCCAGCAGTTTTTCTCCAGGGGCCCTTAATGAAAAACTGTTTTTT. Its translation is CASSFSPGALNEKLFF.

The chain combines TRBV2 with TRBJ1-5; D might be TRBD1 (6 bases). Germline-derived CDR1 and CDR2 are SNHLY and FYNNEI. V was shortened by 3 bases and J by 9 bases, with 15 bases between the two germline ends. CDR3 length: 14 amino acids. The CDR3 sequence is CASSDLLGQLPQHF. For the CDR3, the DNA is TGTGCCAGCAGTGACCTACTAGGACAGTTGCCCCAGCATTTT.

The chain joins TRBV25-1 to TRBJ1-6; TRBD1 might be the D (5 bases). The ends were cut back, 2 bases at V and 10 bases at J, with 15 bases in the middle. This CDR3 is built from 15 residues. Germline V gives CDR1 MGHDK, CDR2 SYGVNS. The CDR3 protein is CASSEMGREVSPLHF. The CDR3 coding sequence is TGTGCCAGCAGTGAAATGGGCAGGGAGGTGTCACCCCTCCACTTT.

The V call is TRBV6-5, the J call TRBJ1-1; the D is unclear. The germline V gene encodes CDR1 MNHEY and CDR2 SVGAGI. Trimming removed 2 bases at V and 4 bases at J, with 8 bases between. This CDR3 has 13 amino acids. The DNA for the CDR3 is TGTGCCAGCAGTTACAGTTGGGCCACTGAAGCTTTCTTT. Its protein is CASSYSWATEAFF.

V usage is TRBV7-2 and J usage is TRBJ2-2; D perhaps matches TRBD2 (6 bases). V lost 4 bases and J 9 bases, leaving 9 bases between the germline ends. Germline V lookup: CDR1 SGHTA, CDR2 FQGNSA. The CDR3 length is 12 residues. The CDR3 is CASSWRDRELFF. The CDR3 DNA reads as TGTGCCAGCAGCTGGAGGGATCGGGAGCTGTTTTTT.

This clone was recorded a few times. V and J are TRBV27 and TRBJ1-6; maybe TRBD1 (6 bases). Germline V gives CDR1 MNHEY, CDR2 SMNVEV (reference sequence). The CDR3 covers 16 residues. The ends were cut back, 4 bases at V and 8 bases at J, with 18 bases in the middle. CDR3 in DNA: TGTGCCAGCAGTTCCTCACCGGGACACGCAGATTCACCCCTCCACTTT. Translating it yields CASSSSPGHADSPLHF.

This chain links TRBV19 with TRBJ1-1; D gene ambiguous. The germline V and J ends were trimmed by 4 bases and 5 bases, with 5 bases remaining between them. The CDR3 runs 11 residues. The germline V gene encodes CDR1 LNHDA and CDR2 SQIVND (reference sequence). The CDR3 nucleotides are TGTGCCAGTAGTAGGGGAACTGAAGCTTTCTTT. It translates to CASSRGTEAFF. Drawing the rest from reference TRBV19 and TRBJ1-1, the complete variable domain is DGGITQSPKYLFRKEGQNVTLSCEQNLNHDAMYWYRQDPGQGLRLIYYSQIVNDFQKGDIAEGYSVSREKKESFPLTVTSAQKNPTAFYLCASSRGTEAFFGQGTRLTVV.

The chain has TRBV15 and TRBJ2-2, with 7 bases matching TRBD1. The CDR3 is 14 amino acids. V trimming: 10 bases; J trimming: 0 bases; junction bases outside the gene matches: 5. In germline, CDR1 is LNHNV, CDR2 YYDKDF (reference sequence). CDR3 loop: CAMRQGANTGELFF. The CDR3 nucleotides are TGTGCCATGAGGCAGGGGGCGAACACCGGGGAGCTGTTTTTT.

This clone was seen only once. The rearrangement joins TRBV6-6 to TRBJ2-2, with D unclear. The CDR3 is 16 amino acids. Germline V gene sequence: CDR1 MNHNY, CDR2 SVGAGI (reference sequence). The V and J ends lost 0 bases and 6 bases respectively, with 14 bases between them. The CDR3 sequence: CASSYSSPGAPGELFF. Written as DNA, the CDR3 is TGTGCCAGCAGTTACTCGTCCCCTGGCGCGCCCGGGGAGCTGTTTTTT.

This clone has a single count. The chain carries TRBV19 and TRBJ1-5; D not certain. The germline V gene has CDR1 LNHDA and CDR2 SQIVND (reference sequence). Trimming stripped 3 bases from V and 2 bases from J, with 11 bases between. The CDR3 runs to 15 residues. The CDR3 bases are TGTGCCAGTAGTATGAAGGGCCGTGGCAATCAGCCCCAGCATTTT. It translates to CASSMKGRGNQPQHF.